This T cell receptor (beta chain) was recorded in a study of T cell repertoires in cytomegalovirus infection. This clonotype has only a few counts. Germline lookup yields CDR1 MNHEY and CDR2 SVGAGI. The CDR3 spans 14 residues. Trimming took 0 bases from V and 6 from J, leaving 11 bases between them. TCRdb redid the calling of the reads with MiXCR, one entry per CDR3 protein. The sample includes about 740,000 distinct CDR3 sequences, roughly 35% of them seen just once. The gene calls are TRBV6-5 and TRBJ1-2; weak D call: TRBD1 (5 bases). Source material: PBMCs. The sequence derives from a human donor in good health (CMV status not recorded). Some clones in this sample may be carry-over from other donors' samples. CDR3 protein: CASSYSGVGDGYTF. The CDR3 DNA reads as TGTGCCAGCAGTTACTCAGGGGTTGGGGATGGCTACACCTTC.